Sequencing of this TCR beta chain was carried out in a study of CD4 T cells in relation to SARS-CoV-2 and coronaviruses. The study's findings and limits: Around 60% of donors had memory CD4+ clonotypes crossrecognizing SARS-CoV-2 and common cold coronavirus spike.

The V end lost 2 bases, the J end lost 9 bases, and 22 bases lay between the germline ends. Germline CDR1 GTSNPN, CDR2 SVGIG (reference sequence). The CDR3 sequence is 15 residues long. CD4+ T cells from unexposed donors were obtained before the COVID-19 pandemic (2011-2018). Note on this clone: Its antigen remains unknown.

The method was immunoSEQ multiplex PCR; TCRdb's version includes in-frame clones alone and lacks a portion of them. Of about 68,000 clones listed, 85% to 95% are singletons. The receptor was isolated from a human donor in good health. What was sequenced was naive CD4+ T cells from PBMCs. The sample's subset: naive CD4+ T cells isolated by negative enrichment. This chain uses TRBV30 with TRBJ2-5; the D is unclear. The CDR3 DNA reads as TGTGCCTGGAGTTTCTCCCCCAGGATCCCTCCCGCCCAGTACTTC. Protein: CAWSFSPRIPPAQYF.